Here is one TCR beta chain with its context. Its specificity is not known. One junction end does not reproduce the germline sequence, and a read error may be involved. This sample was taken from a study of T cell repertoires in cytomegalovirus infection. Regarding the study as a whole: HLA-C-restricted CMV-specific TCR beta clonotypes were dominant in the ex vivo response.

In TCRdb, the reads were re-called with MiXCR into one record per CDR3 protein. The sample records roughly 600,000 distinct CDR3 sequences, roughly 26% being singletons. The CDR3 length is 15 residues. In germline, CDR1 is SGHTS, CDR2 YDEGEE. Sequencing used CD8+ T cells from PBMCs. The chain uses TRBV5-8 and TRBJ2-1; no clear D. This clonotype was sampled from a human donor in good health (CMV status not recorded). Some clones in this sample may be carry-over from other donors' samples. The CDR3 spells CVSSVSLFSYNEQFF. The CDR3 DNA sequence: TGTGTCAGCAGCGTCAGCCTCTTCTCCTACAATGAGCAGTTCTTC.